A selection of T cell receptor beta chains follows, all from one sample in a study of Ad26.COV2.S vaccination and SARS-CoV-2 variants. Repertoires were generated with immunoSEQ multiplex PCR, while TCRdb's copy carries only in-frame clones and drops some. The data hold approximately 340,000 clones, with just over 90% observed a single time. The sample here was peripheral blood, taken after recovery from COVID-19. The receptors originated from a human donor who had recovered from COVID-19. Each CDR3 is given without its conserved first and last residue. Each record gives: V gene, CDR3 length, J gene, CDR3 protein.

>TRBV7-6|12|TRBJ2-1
ASSHKAVNNEQF
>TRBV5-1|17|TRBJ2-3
ASSLEFQRGPRGTDTQY
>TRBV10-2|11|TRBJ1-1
ASRASRPGEAF
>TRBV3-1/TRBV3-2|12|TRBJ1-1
ASSAGGWNTEAF
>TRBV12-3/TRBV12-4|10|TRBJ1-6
ASSLEYSPLH
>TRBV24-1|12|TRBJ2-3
ATKGTGDLDTQY
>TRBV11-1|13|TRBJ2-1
ASSLGLAGSNEQF
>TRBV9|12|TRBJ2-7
ASSVDLAGYEQY
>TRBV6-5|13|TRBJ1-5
ASSPGRQGGQPQH
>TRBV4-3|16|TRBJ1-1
ASSQDPTGPQGAGGAF